Sequencing of this TCR beta chain was carried out in a study of blood T cell repertoires in COVID-19. Study-level background: Donors in Cohort 3 counted as recovered after two negative PCRs, clearance, or symptom resolution.

Sequenced by immunoSEQ multiplex PCR; TCRdb stores in-frame clones only, minus some. The data contain more than 300,000 clones, approximately 87% of them seen just once; the ten biggest clones take up about 1.9%. Participant ages covered roughly 18 to 89 years across about two dozen US areas. Allocation to cohorts depended on clinical history reported by the participants. Germline CDR1 is SGDLS and CDR2 is YYNGEE. V lost 6 bases, J lost 5 bases, and 8 bases stayed unmatched. This CDR3 is 14 amino acids long. This clonotype originated in a man aged 35 to 55 in a cohort exposed to, infected with or recovered from COVID-19 (not recorded which). This chain links TRBV9 with TRBJ2-1, with 7 bases lining up with TRBD2. The specimen sequenced was PBMCs or T cells enriched from blood (not recorded which). The DNA for the CDR3 is TGTGCCAGCACGCGGCTAGCGGAGAACAATGAGCAGTTCTTC. Protein: CASTRLAENNEQFF.